This is a list of T cell receptor beta chains from one sample in a study of CD8 T cells in Susac syndrome. MiXCR was run by TCRdb on the immunoSEQ multiplex PCR reads, yielding one entry per CDR3 protein. The profile shows 250,000 to 300,000 distinct CDR3 sequences, 65% to 90% of them singletons. Specimen: CD8+ T cells from PBMCs. The source is a human donor with multiple sclerosis. CDR3s include the opening cysteine and the closing phenylalanine or tryptophan. The order of the fields is clone size, D gene, J gene, V gene, CDR3 DNA, CDR3 protein. A D gene is named only where the DNA matches it firmly. A clone size is listed for some rows: how often the clone was seen (once, few, many), or a class if it is expanded.

size: once; D: TRBD1; J: TRBJ1-2; V: TRBV7-9; DNA: TGTGCCAGCAGCCGTTCGCAGGGGGACTATGGCTACACCTTC; CDR3: CASSRSQGDYGYTF
size: .; D: .; J: TRBJ1-4; V: TRBV9; DNA: TGTGCCAGCAGCGTAGCCGGCAGGGCCCACGAAAAACTGTTTTTT; CDR3: CASSVAGRAHEKLFF
size: .; D: .; J: TRBJ2-1; V: TRBV30; DNA: TGTGCCTTATTTCTAGCCGATGAGCAGTTCTTC; CDR3: CALFLADEQFF
size: .; D: .; J: TRBJ1-5; V: TRBV23-1; DNA: TGCGCCAGCAGTCAACCAGGAGCGGCCCATCAGCCCCAGCATTTT; CDR3: CASSQPGAAHQPQHF
size: once; D: .; J: TRBJ2-7; V: TRBV7-6; DNA: TGTGCCAGCAGCTCTACGGGACCGATCCCCTACGAGCAGTACTTC; CDR3: CASSSTGPIPYEQYF
size: .; D: .; J: TRBJ2-7; V: TRBV27; DNA: TGTGCCAGCAGGACCACAGGGAGTTTATACGAGCAGTACTTC; CDR3: CASRTTGSLYEQYF
size: once; D: TRBD2; J: TRBJ2-1; V: TRBV24-1; DNA: TGTGCCACCAGTGAGAGAGCGGCGGGAGGGTTTTACAATGAGCAGTTCTTC; CDR3: CATSERAAGGFYNEQFF
size: .; D: .; J: TRBJ1-5; V: TRBV12-3/TRBV12-4; DNA: TGTGCCAGCAGTTATAGTCTCGGGGGCAATCAGCCCCAGCATTTT; CDR3: CASSYSLGGNQPQHF
size: .; D: TRBD1; J: TRBJ2-7; V: TRBV29-1; DNA: TGCAGCGTTGATGGGACAGGTAAACCGGCCGAGCAGTACTTC; CDR3: CSVDGTGKPAEQYF
size: .; D: .; J: TRBJ2-1; V: TRBV29-1; DNA: TGCAGCGCAATGGTAGCCTCCCGTTACAATGAGCAGTTCTTC; CDR3: CSAMVASRYNEQFF
size: once; D: .; J: TRBJ1-6; V: TRBV5-1; DNA: TGCGCCAGCAGTGCGGACCCCGGGGGGTCACCCCTCCACTTT; CDR3: CASSADPGGSPLHF
size: .; D: .; J: TRBJ2-1; V: TRBV4-1; DNA: TGCGCCAGCAGCCAAATCCGGACAGCCTACAATGAGCAGTTCTTC; CDR3: CASSQIRTAYNEQFF
size: .; D: .; J: TRBJ2-1; V: TRBV7-2; DNA: TGTGCCAGCAGTTCCGGTTGGAGCTCCTACAATGAGCAGTTCTTC; CDR3: CASSSGWSSYNEQFF
size: .; D: TRBD2; J: TRBJ2-5; V: TRBV6-1; DNA: TGTGCCAGCAGCCTATTTAGCGGGAGGCCCCAAGAGACCCAGTACTTC; CDR3: CASSLFSGRPQETQYF
size: .; D: TRBD1; J: TRBJ2-7; V: TRBV11-2; DNA: TGTGCCAGCAGCCTGGGGACAGGGGGATCAAAATCCTACGAGCAGTACTTC; CDR3: CASSLGTGGSKSYEQYF
size: .; D: TRBD1; J: TRBJ2-3; V: TRBV7-2; DNA: TGTGCCAGCAGCTTAGGGGACAGGGTTGGGGATACGCAGTATTTT; CDR3: CASSLGDRVGDTQYF
size: .; D: .; J: TRBJ2-5; V: TRBV6-6; DNA: TGTGCCAGCAGTTTTACAGGGATCCAAGAGACCCAGTACTTC; CDR3: CASSFTGIQETQYF
size: .; D: .; J: TRBJ2-1; V: TRBV28; DNA: TGTGCCAGCATCGAAAGGGTAGTCGGCTACAATGAGCAGTTCTTC; CDR3: CASIERVVGYNEQFF
size: .; D: TRBD2; J: TRBJ2-7; V: TRBV12-3/TRBV12-4; DNA: TGTGCCAGCAGTAGACTAGCGGCTAACTACGAGCAGTACTTC; CDR3: CASSRLAANYEQYF
size: .; D: .; J: TRBJ1-1; V: TRBV7-9; DNA: TGTGCCAGCAGCCAACAGGGCATGGCTGAAGCTTTCTTT; CDR3: CASSQQGMAEAFF
size: .; D: TRBD2; J: TRBJ2-3; V: TRBV4-1; DNA: TGCGCCAGCAGCCAAGAATTAGCGGGTAGCACAGATACGCAGTATTTT; CDR3: CASSQELAGSTDTQYF
size: .; D: .; J: TRBJ1-6; V: TRBV20-1; DNA: TGCAGTGCCCCCGAACCACAGGGTTATTCACCCCTCCACTTT; CDR3: CSAPEPQGYSPLHF
size: .; D: TRBD2; J: TRBJ2-1; V: TRBV24-1; DNA: TGTGCCACCAGTGAATCAAGACTAGCGGGAAACAATGAGCAGTTCTTC; CDR3: CATSESRLAGNNEQFF
size: few; D: .; J: TRBJ2-3; V: TRBV9; DNA: TGTGCCAGCAGCGTAGGAACATCTAGCACAGATACGCAGTATTTT; CDR3: CASSVGTSSTDTQYF
size: .; D: TRBD2; J: TRBJ2-1; V: TRBV12-3/TRBV12-4; DNA: TGTGCCAGCAGCCCCTCTAGCGGGGGAATGTACTACAATGAGCAGTTCTTC; CDR3: CASSPSSGGMYYNEQFF
size: .; D: TRBD2; J: TRBJ2-2; V: TRBV9; DNA: TGTGCCAGCAGCGTAGTGGGCGGGAGTACCGGGGAGCTGTTTTTT; CDR3: CASSVVGGSTGELFF
size: .; D: .; J: TRBJ2-3; V: TRBV6-2/TRBV6-3; DNA: TGTGCCAGCAGCCCCGGAACCACCCTCACAGATACGCAGTATTTT; CDR3: CASSPGTTLTDTQYF
size: .; D: TRBD2; J: TRBJ2-1; V: TRBV7-9; DNA: TGTGCCAGCAGCTTAGGGCTAGCGGGAGGCCTCGGGGATGAGCAGTTCTTC; CDR3: CASSLGLAGGLGDEQFF
size: .; D: TRBD2; J: TRBJ2-1; V: TRBV7-6; DNA: TGTGCCAGCAGCAAGTCAGGCGGGACTAGCGGGAGAAGCCTGTTCTTC; CDR3: CASSKSGGTSGRSLFF
size: .; D: .; J: TRBJ1-1; V: TRBV19; DNA: TGTGCCAGTAGTATATCCTTTCCCGGGGTCAGGGTGAACACTGAAGCTTTCTTT; CDR3: CASSISFPGVRVNTEAFF
size: .; D: .; J: TRBJ2-2; V: TRBV5-6; DNA: TGTGCCAGCAGCTTGGGGGCCGCTCCAGCGGCCGGGGAGCTGTTTTTT; CDR3: CASSLGAAPAAGELFF
size: .; D: TRBD1; J: TRBJ2-7; V: TRBV29-1; DNA: TGCAGTGTCAAAACAGGGGAGAGGTACGAGCAGTACTTC; CDR3: CSVKTGERYEQYF
size: once; D: TRBD2; J: TRBJ2-1; V: TRBV28; DNA: TGTGCCAGCAGTTTGGGAGCGGGAAGAGACAATGAGCAGTTCTTC; CDR3: CASSLGAGRDNEQFF
size: .; D: .; J: TRBJ2-7; V: TRBV4-3; DNA: TGCGCCAGCAGCCAATACAAGGGTTACGAGCAGTACTTC; CDR3: CASSQYKGYEQYF
size: few; D: .; J: TRBJ1-3; V: TRBV6-5; DNA: TGTGCCAGCAGTTACGCGGGCCTCTCTGGAAACACCATATATTTT; CDR3: CASSYAGLSGNTIYF
size: .; D: .; J: TRBJ2-2; V: TRBV27; DNA: TGTGCCAGCAGTTGGGCGGTGAACACCGGGGAGCTGTTTTTT; CDR3: CASSWAVNTGELFF
size: .; D: .; J: TRBJ1-2; V: TRBV20-1; DNA: TGCAGTGCTAGAGATTTAGGGGGTCCGCTCCACTATGGCTACACCTTC; CDR3: CSARDLGGPLHYGYTF
size: .; D: TRBD2; J: TRBJ2-7; V: TRBV28; DNA: TGTGCCAGCATTGGGGGACTAGCGGGAGGAGGTTACGAGCAGTACTTC; CDR3: CASIGGLAGGGYEQYF
size: .; D: TRBD2; J: TRBJ2-5; V: TRBV19; DNA: TGTGCCAGTAGCCTTCTCTGGCGGGAGGGTGTTGAGGAAGAGACCCAGTACTTC; CDR3: CASSLLWREGVEEETQYF
size: .; D: TRBD2; J: TRBJ2-7; V: TRBV7-2; DNA: TGTGCCAGCAGCTCCAGCGGGAACCGGTTCGAGGAGTACTTC; CDR3: CASSSSGNRFEEYF
size: few; D: .; J: TRBJ1-1; V: TRBV2; DNA: TGTGCCAGCAGAAAACACCTCTCCGGGGACACTGAAGCTTTCTTT; CDR3: CASRKHLSGDTEAFF
size: .; D: .; J: TRBJ2-1; V: TRBV20-1; DNA: TGCAGTGGGCGACTAGCGGACAGGGATGAGCAGTTCTTC; CDR3: CSGRLADRDEQFF
size: .; D: .; J: TRBJ2-6; V: TRBV9; DNA: TGTGCCAGCAGCGTAGATCTAAGCGTCACCACTGGGGCCAACGTCCTGACTTTC; CDR3: CASSVDLSVTTGANVLTF
size: .; D: TRBD2; J: TRBJ2-3; V: TRBV4-2; DNA: TGTGCCAGCAGCCAAGAATATGGGCGGGAGGCAGATACGCAGTATTTT; CDR3: CASSQEYGREADTQYF
size: .; D: .; J: TRBJ2-4; V: TRBV20-1; DNA: TGCAGTGCTAGAGTCCAAGGGTTTGCCAAAAACATTCAGTACTTC; CDR3: CSARVQGFAKNIQYF
size: .; D: .; J: TRBJ1-2; V: TRBV5-4; DNA: TGTGCCAGCAGCCCTTGGGGGGGGGCGTATGGCTACACCTTC; CDR3: CASSPWGGAYGYTF